Detailed here is one TCR beta chain. What it binds is unknown. Clones were read by immunoSEQ multiplex PCR, and TCRdb kept only the in-frame ones, dropping some. The sample has tens of thousands of clones, approximately 84% seen once. The data derive from a study of glioma-infiltrating T cells after dendritic cell vaccination. Study as a whole: Glioblastoma patients came from Phase I and II dendritic cell vaccination trials. Three intradermal dendritic cell vaccine injections were given every two weeks. Whole-study findings and limits: Longer survival after dendritic cell vaccination followed higher pretreatment TIL content.

V shed 5 bases and J shed 0 bases, with 7 bases lying between them. CDR3 length: 13 residues. In germline, CDR1 is KGHSH, CDR2 LQKENI. Fresh-frozen tumor tissue and more than two years of survival data were available for all. The TCR comes from a human donor with glioblastoma. The chain links TRBV18 to TRBJ1-1; perhaps TRBD1 as D (5 bases). This material consisted of blood, taken before dendritic cell vaccination. DNA of the CDR3: TGTGCCAGCTCAGACAGCATGAACACTGAAGCTTTCTTT. This sequence encodes CASSDSMNTEAFF.